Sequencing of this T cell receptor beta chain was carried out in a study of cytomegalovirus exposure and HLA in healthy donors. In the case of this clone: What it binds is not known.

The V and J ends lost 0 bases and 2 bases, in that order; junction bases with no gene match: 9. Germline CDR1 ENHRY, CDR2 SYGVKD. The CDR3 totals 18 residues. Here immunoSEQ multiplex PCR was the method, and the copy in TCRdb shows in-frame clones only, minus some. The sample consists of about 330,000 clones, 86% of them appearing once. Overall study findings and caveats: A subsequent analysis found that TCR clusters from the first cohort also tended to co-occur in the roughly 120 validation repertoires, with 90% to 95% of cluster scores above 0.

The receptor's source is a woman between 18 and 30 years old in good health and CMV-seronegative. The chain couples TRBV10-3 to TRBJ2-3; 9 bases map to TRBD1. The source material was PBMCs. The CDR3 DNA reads TGTGCCATCAGTGAGTCCCGTCTGACAGGGGGGTCCACAGATACGCAGTATTTT. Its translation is CAISESRLTGGSTDTQYF.